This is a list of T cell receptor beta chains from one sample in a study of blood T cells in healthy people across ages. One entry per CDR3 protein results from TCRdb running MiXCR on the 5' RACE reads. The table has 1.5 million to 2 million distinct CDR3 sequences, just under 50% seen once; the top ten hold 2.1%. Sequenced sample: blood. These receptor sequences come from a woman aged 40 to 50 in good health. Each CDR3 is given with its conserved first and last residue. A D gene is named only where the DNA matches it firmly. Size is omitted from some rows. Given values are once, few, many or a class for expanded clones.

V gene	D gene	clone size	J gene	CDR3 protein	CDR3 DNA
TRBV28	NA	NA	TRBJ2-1	CASRQDLSEGNEQFF	TGTGCCAGCAGGCAAGACCTCTCCGAGGGCAATGAGCAGTTCTTC
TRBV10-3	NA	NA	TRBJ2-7	CAISDPSSAYEQYF	TGTGCCATCAGTGATCCGTCTAGCGCATACGAGCAGTACTTC
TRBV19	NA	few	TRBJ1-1	CASSPRTAEAFF	TGTGCCAGTAGTCCGCGGACGGCGGAAGCTTTCTTT
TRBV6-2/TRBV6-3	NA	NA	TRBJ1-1	CASSYLQGRGTEAFF	TGTGCCAGCAGTTACTTGCAGGGAAGGGGCACTGAAGCTTTCTTT
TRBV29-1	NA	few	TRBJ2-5	CSVEDLRREETQYF	TGCAGCGTTGAAGATCTCCGCAGGGAAGAGACCCAGTACTTC
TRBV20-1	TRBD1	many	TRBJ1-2	CSARGQGNYGYTF	TGCAGTGCTAGGGGACAGGGTAACTATGGCTACACCTTC
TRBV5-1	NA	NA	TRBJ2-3	CASSLRHSDTQYF	TGCGCCAGCAGCTTGAGACACTCAGATACGCAGTATTTT
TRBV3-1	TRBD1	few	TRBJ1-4	CASSHATGGYGKLFF	TGTGCCAGCAGCCATGCCACAGGGGGCTACGGGAAACTGTTTTTT
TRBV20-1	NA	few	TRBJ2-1	CSAPGRGSYNEQFF	TGCAGTGCCCCCGGTAGGGGGTCCTACAATGAGCAGTTCTTC
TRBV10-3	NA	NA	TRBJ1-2	CAIRAGAANYGYTF	TGTGCCATCAGGGCTGGGGCCGCTAACTATGGCTACACCTTC
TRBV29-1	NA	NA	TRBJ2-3	CSDSLGAIDTQYF	TGCAGCGACAGTCTAGGGGCCATAGATACGCAGTATTTT
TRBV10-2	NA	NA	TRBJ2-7	CASSDGSQSYEQYF	TGCGCCAGCAGTGATGGGTCGCAATCCTACGAGCAGTACTTC
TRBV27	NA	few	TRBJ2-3	CASSFGRLRDTQYF	TGTGCCAGCAGTTTTGGACGGCTTAGAGATACGCAGTATTTT
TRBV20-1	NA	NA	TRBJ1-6	CSARALGDGYNSPLHF	TGCAGTGCTAGGGCGCTGGGGGATGGCTATAATTCACCCCTCCACTTT
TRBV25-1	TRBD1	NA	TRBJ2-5	CASKSWTGETQYF	TGTGCCAGCAAATCCTGGACAGGGGAGACCCAGTACTTC
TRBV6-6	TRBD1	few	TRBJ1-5	CASSYRQGSQPQHF	TGTGCCAGCAGTTACAGACAGGGGAGTCAGCCCCAGCATTTT
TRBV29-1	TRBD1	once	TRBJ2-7	CSVERQGLPFEQYF	TGCAGCGTTGAACGACAGGGGCTCCCCTTTGAGCAGTACTTC
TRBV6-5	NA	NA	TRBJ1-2	CASSYDPGQTYGYTF	TGTGCCAGCAGTTACGATCCCGGACAGACCTATGGCTACACCTTC
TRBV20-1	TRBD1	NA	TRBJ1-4	CSATDRGRFGEKLFF	TGCAGTGCTACGGACAGGGGAAGGTTTGGAGAAAAACTGTTTTTT
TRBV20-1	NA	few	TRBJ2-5	CSAVAKADPQETQYF	TGCAGTGCCGTAGCGAAAGCGGATCCCCAAGAGACCCAGTACTTC
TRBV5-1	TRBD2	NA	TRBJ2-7	CASSLVPSGALQPYEQYF	TGCGCCAGCAGCTTGGTTCCTAGCGGGGCCCTCCAGCCTTACGAGCAGTACTTC
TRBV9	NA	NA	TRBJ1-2	CASSVEQGFYGYTF	TGTGCCAGCAGCGTAGAGCAGGGGTTCTATGGCTACACCTTC
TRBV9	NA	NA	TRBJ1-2	CASSGQIPNYGYTF	TGTGCCAGCAGCGGACAGATACCTAACTATGGCTACACCTTC
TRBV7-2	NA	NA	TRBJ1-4	CASTPSYPARKLFF	TGTGCCAGCACCCCATCCTATCCCGCGCGGAAACTGTTTTTT
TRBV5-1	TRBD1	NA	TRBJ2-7	CASSVGTEEAQYF	TGCGCCAGCAGCGTTGGGACAGAAGAGGCCCAGTACTTC
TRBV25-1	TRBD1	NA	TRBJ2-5	CASSGVVDRETQYF	TGTGCCAGCAGTGGTGTTGTGGACAGGGAGACCCAGTACTTC
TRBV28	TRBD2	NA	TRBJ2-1	CASSTYAGTSSSEQFF	TGTGCCAGCAGCACTTATGCCGGGACTAGTTCCTCTGAGCAGTTCTTC
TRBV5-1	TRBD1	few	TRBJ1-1	CASSPDRMNTEAFF	TGCGCCAGCAGCCCGGACAGGATGAACACTGAAGCTTTCTTT
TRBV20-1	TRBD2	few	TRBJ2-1	CSQLTSGNEQFF	TGCAGCCAACTGACTAGCGGGAATGAGCAGTTCTTC
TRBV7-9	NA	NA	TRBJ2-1	CASSLGGGGYYNEQFF	TGTGCCAGCAGCCTTGGGGGCGGGGGATACTACAATGAGCAGTTCTTC
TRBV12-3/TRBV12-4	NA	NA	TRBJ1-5	CASRKSDQPQHF	TGTGCCAGCAGGAAAAGTGATCAGCCCCAGCATTTT
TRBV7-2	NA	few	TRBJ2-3	CASSLAQVARGTDTQYF	TGTGCCAGCAGCTTAGCGCAAGTCGCCCGGGGGACAGATACGCAGTATTTT
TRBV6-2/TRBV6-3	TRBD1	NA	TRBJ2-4	CASSYGGPGQGNIQYF	TGTGCCAGCAGTTACGGAGGGCCCGGACAGGGAAACATTCAGTACTTC
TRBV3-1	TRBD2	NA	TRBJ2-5	CASSHSSGGRYETQYF	TGTGCCAGCAGCCACTCTAGCGGGGGAAGATATGAGACCCAGTACTTC
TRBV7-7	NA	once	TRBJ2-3	CASSLGGGQSTDTQYF	TGTGCTAGCAGCCTAGGGGGGGGGCAGAGCACAGATACGCAGTATTTT
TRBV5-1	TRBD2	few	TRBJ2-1	CASRESGGASPEQFF	TGCGCCAGCAGGGAAAGCGGGGGGGCCAGTCCGGAGCAGTTCTTC
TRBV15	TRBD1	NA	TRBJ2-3	CATSTDRGSTDTQYF	TGTGCCACCAGCACCGACAGGGGAAGCACAGATACGCAGTATTTT
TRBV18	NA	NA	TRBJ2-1	CASSKNGDNEQFF	TGTGCCAGCTCAAAGAACGGGGACAATGAGCAGTTCTTC
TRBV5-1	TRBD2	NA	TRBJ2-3	CASSPPTSGDTDTQYF	TGCGCCAGCAGCCCACCGACTAGCGGGGACACAGATACGCAGTATTTT
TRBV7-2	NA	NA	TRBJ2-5	CASSLARAAWETQYF	TGTGCCAGCAGCTTAGCGCGGGCCGCATGGGAGACCCAGTACTTC
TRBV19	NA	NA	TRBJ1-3	CATEAGSSGNTIYF	TGTGCCACTGAGGCCGGGAGCTCTGGAAACACCATATATTTT
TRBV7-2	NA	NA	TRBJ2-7	CASSLKSPSYEQYF	TGTGCCAGCAGCCTAAAAAGCCCCTCCTACGAGCAGTACTTC
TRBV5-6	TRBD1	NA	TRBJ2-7	CASSSTGKEETQYF	TGTGCCAGCAGCTCGACAGGGAAGGAAGAGACTCAGTACTTC
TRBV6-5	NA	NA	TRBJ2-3	CASSYAGGLVSTDTQYF	TGTGCCAGCAGTTACGCTGGTGGGCTCGTTAGCACAGATACGCAGTATTTT
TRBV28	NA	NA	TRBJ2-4	CASDPGTAGKNIQYF	TGTGCCAGCGACCCGGGGACTGCGGGCAAAAACATTCAGTACTTC
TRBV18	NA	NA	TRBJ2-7	CASSPMGARGEQYF	TGTGCCAGCTCACCAATGGGGGCTCGGGGCGAGCAGTACTTC
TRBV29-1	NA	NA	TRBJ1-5	CSVGDKNQPQHF	TGCAGCGTTGGGGACAAAAATCAGCCCCAGCATTTT
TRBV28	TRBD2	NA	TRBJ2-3	CASSWSSGGPSTDTQYF	TGTGCCAGCAGTTGGTCTAGCGGGGGTCCTAGCACAGATACGCAGTATTTT
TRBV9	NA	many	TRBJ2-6	CASSGNSGANVLTF	TGTGCCAGCAGCGGTAACTCTGGGGCCAACGTCCTGACTTTC
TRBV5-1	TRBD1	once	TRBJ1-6	CASSSATGGNSPLHF	TGCGCCAGCAGCTCGGCGACAGGGGGAAACTCACCCCTCCACTTT
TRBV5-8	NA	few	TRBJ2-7	CASSILGQSYEQYF	TGTGCCAGCAGCATCCTTGGACAGAGCTACGAGCAGTACTTC
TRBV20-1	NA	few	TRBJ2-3	CSARDEGHSTDTQYF	TGCAGCGCTAGAGATGAGGGGCACTCCACAGATACGCAGTATTTT
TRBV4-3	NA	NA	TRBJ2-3	CAKTRTHTQVDTQYF	TGCGCCAAAACGAGGACTCACACTCAGGTTGATACGCAGTATTTT
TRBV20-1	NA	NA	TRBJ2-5	CSARVPAGQETQYF	TGCAGTGCTAGAGTCCCTGCGGGCCAAGAGACCCAGTACTTC
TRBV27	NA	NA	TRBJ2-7	CASSLKKGTTNEQYF	TGTGCCAGCAGTTTAAAGAAAGGGACAACGAACGAGCAGTACTTC